The 26 T cell receptor beta chains given below trace back to one sample, sequenced in a study of blood T cell repertoires in COVID-19. Some clones are missing from TCRdb's copy, which holds only in-frame ones; the method was immunoSEQ multiplex PCR. The table has roughly 250,000 clones, around 89% seen once. The sequencing input was peripheral blood. The source is a woman in her 40s who had recovered from COVID-19.

The chain combines TRBV5-1 with TRBJ2-2; 9 positions agree with TRBD2. The CDR3 spans 18 residues. The germline V gene has CDR1 SGHRS and CDR2 YFSETQ. J lost 7 bases, V lost 4 bases, and 17 bases had no gene match. The CDR3 coding sequence is TGCGCCAGCAGCCCCCAGAGGGGCGGGAGGGCCATAGGCGGGGAGCTGTTTTTT. It encodes CASSPQRGGRAIGGELFF.

This rearrangement joins TRBV6-2 or TRBV6-3 to TRBJ1-1; 7 positions match TRBD1. Germline-derived CDR1 and CDR2 are MNHEY and SVGEGT. Losses at the gene ends were 5 bases for V and 0 bases for J; bases not matched to a gene: 3. This CDR3 is built from 14 residues. CDR3 amino acids: CASSRTGMNTEAFF. The CDR3 nucleotides read TGTGCCAGCAGTAGGACAGGTATGAACACTGAAGCTTTCTTT.

The chain uses TRBV27 and TRBJ1-2; D may be TRBD1 (5 bases). V lost 5 bases, J lost 5 bases, and 18 bases lay in between. Germline lookup yields CDR1 MNHEY and CDR2 SMNVEV (reference sequence). The CDR3 has 15 amino acids. CDR3 sequence: CASSARGGVLYGYTF. The CDR3 DNA is TGTGCCAGCAGTGCCCGTGGGGGGGTATTGTATGGCTACACCTTC.

A few counts support this clone. The chain recombines TRBV6-1 with TRBJ1-1, with D uncertain. V dropped 3 bases and J dropped 3 bases, with 14 bases sitting between them. Germline CDR1 is MNHNS and CDR2 is SASEGT. The CDR3 extends over 15 amino acids. CDR3 sequence: CASSDSRRRDTEAFF. The CDR3 nucleotides read TGTGCCAGCAGTGATAGTCGCAGGCGGGACACTGAAGCTTTCTTT.

The genes are TRBV19 and TRBJ2-2, with 9 bases matching TRBD2. The germline CDR1 and CDR2 sequences are LNHDA and SQIVND (reference sequence). Trimming removed 1 base from V and 3 bases from J; junction bases left unmatched: 0. This CDR3 is 15 amino acids long. The CDR3 sequence is CASSIGTSDTGELFF. CDR3 DNA sequence: TGTGCCAGTAGTATAGGGACTAGCGACACCGGGGAGCTGTTTTTT.

The CDR3 coding sequence is TGTGCCAGCAGCCATCGACAGGGAATGACAGATACGCAGTATTTT. It codes for CASSHRQGMTDTQYF. The chain uses TRBV14 and TRBJ2-3, with 7 bases lining up with TRBD1. Germline loops: CDR1 SGHDN, CDR2 FVKESK. V shed 3 bases and J 3 bases; nucleotides not matched to a gene: 6. The CDR3 length is 15 residues.

This chain uses TRBV14 with TRBJ2-5; 7 bases match TRBD2. Trimming at V came to 2 bases and at J to 0 bases, leaving 12 bases not matched to a gene. The CDR3 totals 18 residues. Germline V gene sequence: CDR1 SGHDN, CDR2 FVKESK. For the CDR3, the DNA is TGTGCCAGCAGCCAATCCCTCCGACTAGCTGGGTACCAAGAGACCCAGTACTTC. Its protein product is CASSQSLRLAGYQETQYF.

The rearrangement joins TRBV12-3 or TRBV12-4 to TRBJ1-1; D may be TRBD1 (6 bases). V lost 6 bases, J lost 7 bases, and 9 bases lay in between. The CDR3 covers 11 residues. CDR3 loop: CASSRRGEAFF. The CDR3 coding sequence is TGTGCCAGCAGCCGCAGGGGTGAAGCTTTCTTT.

This rearrangement joins TRBV6-2 or TRBV6-3 to TRBJ2-7, with D possibly matching TRBD1 (5 bases). The germline CDR1 and CDR2 sequences are MNHEY and SVGEGT. The V end lost 4 bases, the J end lost 0 bases, and 10 bases lay between the germline ends. The CDR3 spans 14 residues. CDR3 nucleotide sequence: TGTGCCAGCAGTTCGGACACACCCTCCTACGAGCAGTACTTC. Its translation is CASSSDTPSYEQYF.

V gene TRBV4-1 combines with J gene TRBJ2-1, with 11 bases fitting TRBD2. CDR1 is MGHRA, CDR2 YSYEKL, per germline. This CDR3 contains 20 residues. V dropped 5 bases and J dropped 0; count of bases not matched to a gene: 15. CDR3 amino acids: CASSAGPGLAVGSSYNEQFF. The CDR3 nucleotides read TGCGCCAGCAGCGCAGGTCCGGGACTAGCGGTCGGAAGCTCCTACAATGAGCAGTTCTTC.

This chain links TRBV13 with TRBJ1-2, with 7 bases fitting TRBD1. V lost 0 bases, J lost 8 bases, and 12 bases stayed unmatched. Germline V gene data show CDR1 as PRHDT and CDR2 as FYEKMQ (reference sequence). CDR3 length equals 16 residues. CDR3 coding DNA: TGTGCCAGCAGCTTAGGCCAGGTACAGGGGTCCACGGGCTACACCTTC. This sequence encodes CASSLGQVQGSTGYTF.

This clone was picked up one time. The V gene is TRBV7-2, the J gene TRBJ2-5, with D possibly matching TRBD2 (5 bases). CDR3 length: 14 residues. CDR1 and CDR2 from the germline V gene are SGHTA and FQGNSA. Trimming left V 5 bases short and J 6 bases short, with 16 bases between. CDR3 bases: TGTGCCAGCAGCGCCGACTGGACTCGTCAGACCCAGTACTTC. Amino acid sequence: CASSADWTRQTQYF.

The rearrangement joins TRBV5-1 to TRBJ2-7, with 11 positions matching TRBD1. The CDR3 sequence is 14 residues long. The junction had 6 bases not matched to a gene; V was cut back by 4 bases and J by 6 bases. The germline CDR1 and CDR2 sequences are SGHRS and YFSETQ. The CDR3 loop reads CASSRTGGGGEQYF. The CDR3 DNA reads TGCGCCAGCAGCCGGACAGGGGGCGGCGGCGAGCAGTACTTC.

This sequence joins TRBV15 and TRBJ2-6; perhaps TRBD1 as D (5 bases). CDR3 length equals 17 residues. Trimming removed 0 bases from V and 4 bases from J, with 13 bases in between. CDR1 and CDR2 from the germline V gene are LNHNV and YYDKDF (reference sequence). This CDR3 reads CATSRDPDRAGANVLTF. In nucleotides, the CDR3 is TGTGCCACCAGCAGAGATCCCGACAGAGCAGGGGCCAACGTCCTGACTTTC.

This rearrangement joins TRBV2 to TRBJ2-7, with D unresolved. Germline V gene lookup returns CDR1 SNHLY and CDR2 FYNNEI. The CDR3 extends over 13 amino acids. V lost 4 bases and J 3 bases, leaving 10 bases between the germline ends. The CDR3 sequence is CASSVEHYYEQYV. The CDR3, as DNA: TGTGCCAGCAGTGTCGAGCATTACTACGAGCAGTACGTC.

The V call is TRBV6-2 or TRBV6-3, the J call TRBJ1-4, with 8 bases aligning to TRBD1. The V gene end was trimmed by 6 bases and the J gene end by 11 bases; junction bases not matched to a gene: 5. The CDR3 spans 12 residues. CDR1 is MNHEY, CDR2 SVGEGT, per germline. CDR3 nucleotides: TGTGCCAGCAGCAATACAGGGGGGAAACTGTTTTTT. The encoded protein is CASSNTGGKLFF.

This chain connects TRBV6-5 to TRBJ1-3, with D unclear. Germline V gives CDR1 MNHEY, CDR2 SVGAGI. Trimming took 8 bases from V and 8 from J, leaving 16 bases between them. The CDR3 contains 13 residues. CDR3 in DNA: TGTGCCAGCGCAACGCGGGATTGGGACACCATATATTTT. Translating gives CASATRDWDTIYF.

The V and J genes are TRBV5-1 and TRBJ2-1; TRBD2 is a possible D gene (6 bases). V gave up 4 bases and J gave up 0 bases, with 11 bases separating them. CDR3 length: 15 amino acids. Germline V lookup: CDR1 SGHRS, CDR2 YFSETQ. CDR3 in amino acids: CASSRDGSSYNEQFF. The CDR3 nucleotides are TGCGCCAGCAGCCGGGACGGGAGCTCCTACAATGAGCAGTTCTTC.

This chain links TRBV5-4 with TRBJ2-7, with D possibly matching TRBD2 (6 bases). CDR1 SGHNT and CDR2 YYREEE come from the germline V gene (reference sequence). The CDR3 runs to 14 residues. Trimming shortened V by 0 bases and J by 4 bases, and 11 bases separated the two germline ends. CDR3 DNA sequence: TGTGCCAGCAGCTTGGTTAGCGGACGGTACGAGCAGTACGTC. This sequence encodes CASSLVSGRYEQYV.

J is TRBJ1-1 and V is TRBV11-2, with 8 bases matching TRBD1. The ends lost 3 bases at V and 10 bases at J; junction bases unmatched: 4. The CDR3 has 12 residues. Germline lookup yields CDR1 SGHAT and CDR2 FQNNGV. CDR3 residues: CASSFGGTGAFF. The CDR3 region has the DNA TGTGCCAGCAGCTTTGGGGGGACAGGAGCTTTCTTT.

V and J are TRBV7-2 and TRBJ1-2, with D possibly being TRBD1 (5 bases). Trimming took off 0 bases at V and 0 bases at J, with 8 bases between the two ends. Germline V gene data show CDR1 as SGHTA and CDR2 as FQGNSA. This CDR3 has 15 amino acids. The CDR3: CASSLARAANYGYTF. In nucleotides, the CDR3 is TGTGCCAGCAGCTTAGCCAGGGCCGCTAACTATGGCTACACCTTC.

The rearrangement links TRBV18 to TRBJ1-3; D is uncertain. V shed 6 bases and J shed 7 bases, with 16 bases lying between them. This CDR3 is 14 amino acids long. Looked up from germline, CDR1 is KGHSH and CDR2 is LQKENI. The CDR3 region is CASSPNHPGNTIYF. For the CDR3, the DNA is TGTGCCAGCTCCCCAAACCACCCCGGGAACACCATATATTTT.

V and J are TRBV11-3 and TRBJ2-3; D is unresolved. The CDR3 totals 14 residues. The germline V gene has CDR1 SGHNT and CDR2 YENEEA. Trimming left V 5 bases short and J 0 bases short, with 9 bases between. The CDR3, as DNA: TGTGCCAGCAGCCCACAACCAAGCACAGATACGCAGTATTTT. This sequence encodes CASSPQPSTDTQYF.

The J gene is TRBJ2-1, the V gene TRBV5-6; weak D call: TRBD2 (7 bases). This CDR3 is 13 amino acids long. Trimming shortened V by 4 bases and J by 10 bases, and 15 bases separated the two germline ends. The germline V gene encodes CDR1 SGHDT and CDR2 YYEEEE. CDR3 protein: CASSRGGGWEQFF. The CDR3 DNA sequence: TGTGCCAGCAGCCGCGGGGGCGGGTGGGAGCAGTTCTTC.

This chain joins TRBV9 and TRBJ1-5, with D perhaps matching TRBD1 (5 bases). Germline V gene lookup returns CDR1 SGDLS and CDR2 YYNGEE. The V end lost 3 bases, the J end lost 2 bases, and 9 bases lay between the germline ends. The length of the CDR3 is 14 residues. The CDR3 sequence: CASSAGFGNQPQHF. The CDR3 bases are TGTGCCAGCAGCGCAGGGTTTGGCAATCAGCCCCAGCATTTT. The full variable domain, with the rest looked up from reference TRBV9 and TRBJ1-5, is DSGVTQTPKHLITATGQRVTLRCSPRSGDLSVYWYQQSLDQGLQFLIQYYNGEERAKGNILERFSAQQFPDLHSELNLSSLELGDSALYFCASSAGFGNQPQHFGDGTRLSIL.

The CDR3 DNA reads as TGTGCCAGCAGTTCACCTTCGACTAGCGGGAGGCAAGTATGGACCGGGGAGCTGTTTTTT. This translates into CASSSPSTSGRQVWTGELFF. The chain employs TRBV28 and TRBJ2-2, with 13 bases aligning to TRBD2. The length of the CDR3 is 20 residues. V lost 4 bases, J lost 5 bases, and 16 bases stayed unmatched. Germline assignment: CDR1 MDHEN and CDR2 SYDVKM.